One sample yielded the 26 T cell receptor beta chains listed below, sequenced in a study of sequential checkpoint blockade in melanoma. Indicated treatment: randomized to nivolumab then ipilimumab (arm A) or the reverse (arm B). Clones were sequenced by immunoSEQ multiplex PCR, and TCRdb holds only the in-frame ones, with some missing. The table includes approximately 11,000 clones, around 74% detected once. Sequencing used CD8+ T cells sorted from blood (inferred from file names), obtained from a patient given nivolumab and ipilimumab in sequence. These receptors originate from a human donor with melanoma.

This chain links TRBV27 with TRBJ2-3; 11 nucleotides agree with TRBD1. This CDR3 region has 14 residues. With V trimmed by 4 bases and J by 6 bases, 3 bases remained unmatched. The V gene's germline CDR1 is MNHEY and CDR2 SMNVEV (reference sequence). The CDR3: CASSSGTGGDTQYF. The CDR3 DNA follows: TGTGCCAGCAGTTCCGGGACAGGGGGGGATACGCAGTATTTT.

This chain links TRBV28 with TRBJ2-7, with TRBD1 matching over 9 bases. CDR3 length: 13 amino acids. Germline V gene data show CDR1 as MDHEN and CDR2 as SYDVKM. With 8 bases clipped from V and 2 bases from J, the junction kept 4 bases outside the gene matches. The CDR3 DNA reads TGTGCCAGCCGGGACAGGGACACCTACGAGCAGTACTTC. Translating gives CASRDRDTYEQYF.

CDR3 in amino acids: CASSPPGFSGRVDTQYF. CDR3 bases: TGTGCCAGCAGCCCCCCCGGTTTTAGCGGGAGGGTAGATACGCAGTATTTT. This chain connects TRBV7-9 to TRBJ2-3; TRBD2 matches 11 bases. Per germline, CDR1 SEHNR and CDR2 FQNEAQ (reference sequence). V lost 5 bases to trimming and J lost 5 bases; unmatched junction nucleotides: 12. The length of the CDR3 is 17 residues.

V gene TRBV6-6 combines with J gene TRBJ1-2, with TRBD1 identical over 10 bases. The ends lost 6 bases at V and 7 bases at J; junction bases unmatched: 5. Looked up from germline, CDR1 is MNHNY and CDR2 is SVGAGI (reference sequence). The CDR3 contains 13 residues. The DNA for the CDR3 is TGTGCCAGCAGCCCCCGGGACAGGGGTGGCTACACCTTC. Translating it yields CASSPRDRGGYTF.

This clone was detected only a few times. The V call is TRBV4-1, the J call TRBJ1-5; the match to TRBD1 covers 10 bases. V lost 1 base to trimming and J lost 2 bases; unmatched junction nucleotides: 11. The CDR3 length is 19 residues. Germline loops: CDR1 MGHRA, CDR2 YSYEKL. DNA of the CDR3: TGCGCCAGCAGCCAAGTCGTTCGGAGGGACAGGGGTGGCAATCAGCCCCAGCATTTT. Protein: CASSQVVRRDRGGNQPQHF.

The chain employs TRBV19 and TRBJ1-1; 8 bases line up with TRBD1. The junction had 3 bases not matched to a gene; V was cut back by 5 bases and J by 1 base. Germline assignment: CDR1 LNHDA and CDR2 SQIVND (reference sequence). The CDR3 runs to 14 residues. The CDR3, as DNA: TGTGCCAGTAGTTCGGACAGGGAGAACACTGAAGCTTTCTTT. This codes for CASSSDRENTEAFF. The full variable domain, in which reference TRBV19 and TRBJ1-1 provide the parts outside the CDR3, is DGGITQSPKYLFRKEGQNVTLSCEQNLNHDAMYWYRQDPGQGLRLIYYSQIVNDFQKGDIAEGYSVSREKKESFPLTVTSAQKNPTAFYLCASSSDRENTEAFFGQGTRLTVV.

This clone is termed large (0.1 to 1%). The V gene is TRBV7-9, the J gene TRBJ2-1, with D tentatively TRBD2 (5 bases). The V and J ends lost 5 bases and 6 bases respectively, with 20 bases between them. CDR3 size: 16 residues. Germline V lookup: CDR1 SEHNR, CDR2 FQNEAQ (reference sequence). The CDR3: CASSDLRASLGNEQFF. CDR3 DNA sequence: TGTGCCAGCAGCGACCTGCGGGCCTCTCTAGGCAATGAGCAGTTCTTC.

The rearrangement joins TRBV7-2 to TRBJ2-2; TRBD2 is a possible D gene (6 bases). The CDR3 contains 14 residues. The V and J ends lost 5 bases and 4 bases respectively, with 11 bases between them. Germline V lookup: CDR1 SGHTA, CDR2 FQGNSA. The CDR3 reads CASSPGVLTGELFF. CDR3 in DNA: TGTGCCAGCAGCCCGGGGGTTCTCACCGGGGAGCTGTTTTTT.

The genes are TRBV4-3 and TRBJ2-1; 10 bases are a match to TRBD2. In germline, CDR1 is LGHNA, CDR2 YSLEER. The CDR3 runs to 17 residues. Trimming took 0 bases from V and 4 from J; bases not matched to a gene: 6. CDR3 protein: CASSQDEAAGGYNEQFF. CDR3 coding DNA: TGCGCCAGCAGCCAAGATGAGGCAGCGGGAGGGTACAATGAGCAGTTCTTC.

In its sample, this clone was seen a few times. The chain couples TRBV4-1 to TRBJ2-7; D gene ambiguous. Germline CDR1 reads MGHRA; CDR2 reads YSYEKL. V was shortened by 1 base and J by 5 bases, with 9 bases between the two germline ends. The CDR3 is 13 amino acids. CDR3: CASSQVESHEQYF. The CDR3 bases are TGCGCCAGCAGCCAAGTCGAGAGCCACGAGCAGTACTTC.

The chain employs TRBV2 and TRBJ1-1; the D gene is possibly TRBD1 (6 bases). The V end lost 3 bases, the J end lost 11 bases, and 22 bases lay between the germline ends. Germline CDR1 and CDR2: SNHLY and FYNNEI. CDR3 size: 15 residues. The CDR3 here is CASSDPQTGFEGAFF. CDR3 nucleotide sequence: TGTGCCAGCAGTGATCCCCAGACAGGATTCGAAGGGGCTTTCTTT.

This chain uses TRBV27 with TRBJ2-5; D remains unclear. Judging by the DNA end, TRBJ2-7 fits better; the J call may be wrong. This CDR3 is 13 amino acids long. Germline V gene sequence: CDR1 MNHEY, CDR2 SMNVEV (reference sequence). CDR3 region: CASSLVSLSEQYF. DNA for the CDR3: TGTGCCAGCAGTTTAGTCTCGTTGAGCGAGCAGTACTTC.

This clone was detected a few times. The rearrangement joins TRBV7-9 to TRBJ2-7; D might be TRBD1 (5 bases). The V and J ends lost 6 bases and 0 bases respectively, with 21 bases between them. Germline V gene lookup returns CDR1 SEHNR and CDR2 FQNEAQ (reference sequence). The CDR3 length is 17 residues. CDR3 sequence reads: CASSHRPQVYYSYEQYF. CDR3 sequence (DNA): TGTGCCAGCAGTCATCGCCCACAGGTCTACTACTCCTACGAGCAGTACTTC. Based on the CDR3 plus reference TRBV7-9 and TRBJ2-7, the full variable domain is DTGVSQNPRHKITKRGQNVTFRCDPISEHNRLYWYRQTLGQGPEFLTYFQNEAQLEKSRLLSDRFSAERPKGSFSTLEIQRTEQGDSAMYLCASSHRPQVYYSYEQYFGPGTRLTVT.

This clone was seen just once. This rearrangement joins TRBV28 to TRBJ2-5, with 8 bases lining up with TRBD2. The CDR3 has 14 residues. Trimming at V came to 4 bases and at J to 5 bases, leaving 6 bases not matched to a gene. Germline assignment: CDR1 MDHEN and CDR2 SYDVKM. The CDR3: CASSWRSGGETQYF. The CDR3 bases are TGTGCCAGCAGTTGGAGAAGCGGGGGTGAGACCCAGTACTTC.

The genes are TRBV7-9 and TRBJ2-7; D is possibly TRBD2 (5 bases). Trimming cost V 3 bases and J 7 bases, with 13 bases left between them. The CDR3 contains 13 residues. Per germline, CDR1 SEHNR and CDR2 FQNEAQ (reference sequence). The CDR3 protein is CASSFGTSFEQYF. In nucleotides, the CDR3 is TGTGCCAGCAGCTTCGGAACTAGTTTTGAGCAGTACTTC.

This chain connects TRBV29-1 to TRBJ2-1, with 16 bases identical to TRBD2. Germline assignment: CDR1 SQVTM and CDR2 ANQGSEA. This CDR3 region has 16 residues. As DNA, the CDR3 is TGCAACGTAGCCGGGACTAGCGGGGGGGCGGGCAATGAGCAGTTCTTC. It is translated as CNVAGTSGGAGNEQFF.

The chain combines TRBV4-3 with TRBJ1-6, with a possible D match to TRBD1 (5 bases). Trimming took 0 bases from V and 7 from J, leaving 13 bases between them. In germline, CDR1 is LGHNA, CDR2 YSLEER. There are 16 residues in the CDR3. The CDR3: CASSQEVRPGNSPLHF. The CDR3 bases are TGCGCCAGCAGCCAAGAGGTGAGGCCAGGGAATTCACCCCTCCACTTT.

The chain carries TRBV19 and TRBJ1-1; D unresolved. The V gene's germline CDR1 is LNHDA and CDR2 SQIVND (reference sequence). The V end lost 7 bases, the J end lost 1 base, and 16 bases lay between the germline ends. The length of the CDR3 is 15 residues. CDR3 protein: CASKEAAGGNTEAFF. The CDR3 DNA is TGTGCCAGTAAAGAGGCGGCCGGTGGGAACACTGAAGCTTTCTTT.

V gene TRBV4-1 combines with J gene TRBJ2-7, with no clear D. CDR1 is MGHRA and CDR2 is YSYEKL in the germline V gene. V shed 1 base and J shed 3 bases, with 7 bases lying between them. This CDR3 is built from 13 residues. The CDR3 bases are TGCGCCAGCAGCCAAGGTTCGAGCTACGAGCAGTACTTC. This sequence encodes CASSQGSSYEQYF.

This chain joins TRBV4-1 and TRBJ2-5; possible D gene TRBD2, 6 bases. The better agreement between TRBJ2-7 and the DNA end casts doubt on the J call. The CDR3 consists of 16 residues. CDR1 MGHRA and CDR2 YSYEKL come from the germline V gene. The CDR3 DNA follows: TGCGCCAGCAGCCAAGATTGGCACTCGGAGGGCGGCGAGCAGTACTTC. Encoded protein: CASSQDWHSEGGEQYF.

The chain links TRBV29-1 to TRBJ2-2; 12 nucleotides align to TRBD2. There are 14 residues in the CDR3. Germline V gene sequence: CDR1 SQVTM, CDR2 ANQGSEA. V trimming: 5 bases; J trimming: 5 bases; junction bases outside the gene matches: 3. The CDR3 sequence: CSVYGLAGTGELFF. CDR3 DNA: TGCAGCGTTTATGGACTAGCGGGGACCGGGGAGCTGTTTTTT.

The V and J genes are TRBV1 and TRBJ2-3; whether TRBD1, the table's D call, matches the DNA was not checked. TRBV1 has pseudogene status. There are 14 residues in the CDR3. Here the CDR3 reads CTSSYDRGKDTQYF. The CDR3 coding sequence is TGCACCAGCAGCTACGACAGGGGAAAAGATACGCAGTATTTT.

V and J are TRBV28 and TRBJ2-1, with TRBD2 as a possible D gene (5 bases). Deletions cut 5 bases from V and 4 bases from J, with 15 bases between. The CDR3 contains 15 residues. CDR1 and CDR2 (germline): MDHEN, SYDVKM. The CDR3 DNA is TGTGCCAGCAGTCTCGCACTAGAACTATACAATGAGCAGTTCTTC. Amino acids: CASSLALELYNEQFF.

The rearrangement links TRBV6-1 to TRBJ2-7; 12 bases match TRBD2. This CDR3 is built from 14 residues. V lost 5 bases to trimming and J lost 7 bases; unmatched junction nucleotides: 6. Germline V gives CDR1 MNHNS, CDR2 SASEGT. The CDR3 region is CASSLGLAGHEQYF. CDR3 bases: TGTGCCAGCAGTTTAGGACTAGCGGGACATGAGCAGTACTTC.

The chain carries TRBV27 and TRBJ2-5; the D gene is possibly TRBD2 (5 bases). V lost 6 bases to trimming and J lost 5 bases, with 7 bases between them. The CDR3 sequence is 11 residues long. Germline-derived CDR1 and CDR2 are MNHEY and SMNVEV (reference sequence). This chain's CDR3 is CASSRGETQYF. The DNA for the CDR3 is TGTGCCAGCAGCCGCGGGGAGACCCAGTACTTC.

The DNA for the CDR3 is TGTGCCAGCAGCACGGAGCGGGATGGGGATACGCAGTATTTT. It yields the protein CASSTERDGDTQYF. The J gene is TRBJ2-3, the V gene TRBV21-1; the D call of TRBD2 is as the table states it, not checked on the DNA. TRBV21-1 is annotated as a pseudogene. The CDR3 totals 14 residues.